This T cell receptor beta chain appears in the sequencing data of a study of T cell responses to AZD1222 COVID-19 vaccine. Data came from immunoSEQ multiplex PCR; TCRdb stores just in-frame clones and leaves some out. Of 160,000 or so clones listed, about 90% are singletons. Germline loops: CDR1 LGHNA, CDR2 YSLEER. Trimming removed 3 bases from V and 7 bases from J, with 25 bases in between. The CDR3 is 18 amino acids. Comment on this clone: Its antigen is undetermined.

Findings and caveats of the study: Dominant CD4 TCR responses targeted spike regions 160-218 and 743-854. All repertoire sampling was performed exclusively after the peak T cell response. Two AZD1222 doses significantly raised spike-specific TCR breadth and depth over controls.

The starting material was peripheral blood, obtained on day 0 of AZD1222 vaccination. The clonotype originates from an adult in good health. The chain employs TRBV4-3 and TRBJ2-1; weak D call: TRBD1 (5 bases). Here the CDR3 DNA reads TGCGCCAGCAGCCATTACCTCCCCGGCAGGGCGGCGGTGAATGAGCAGTTCTTC. Encoded protein: CASSHYLPGRAAVNEQFF.